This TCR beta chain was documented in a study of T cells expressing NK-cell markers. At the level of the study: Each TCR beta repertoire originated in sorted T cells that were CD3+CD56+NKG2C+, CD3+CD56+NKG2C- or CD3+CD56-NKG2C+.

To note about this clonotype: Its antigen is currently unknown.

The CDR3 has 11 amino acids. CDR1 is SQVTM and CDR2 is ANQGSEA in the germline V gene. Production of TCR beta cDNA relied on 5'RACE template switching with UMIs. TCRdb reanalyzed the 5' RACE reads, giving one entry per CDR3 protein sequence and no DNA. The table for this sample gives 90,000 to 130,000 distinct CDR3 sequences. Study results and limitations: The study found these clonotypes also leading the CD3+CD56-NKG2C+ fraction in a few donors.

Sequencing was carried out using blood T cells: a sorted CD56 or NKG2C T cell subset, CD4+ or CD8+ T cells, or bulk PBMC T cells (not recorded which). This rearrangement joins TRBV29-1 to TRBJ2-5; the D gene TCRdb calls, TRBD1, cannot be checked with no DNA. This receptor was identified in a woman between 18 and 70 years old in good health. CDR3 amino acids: CSVAGVETQYF.